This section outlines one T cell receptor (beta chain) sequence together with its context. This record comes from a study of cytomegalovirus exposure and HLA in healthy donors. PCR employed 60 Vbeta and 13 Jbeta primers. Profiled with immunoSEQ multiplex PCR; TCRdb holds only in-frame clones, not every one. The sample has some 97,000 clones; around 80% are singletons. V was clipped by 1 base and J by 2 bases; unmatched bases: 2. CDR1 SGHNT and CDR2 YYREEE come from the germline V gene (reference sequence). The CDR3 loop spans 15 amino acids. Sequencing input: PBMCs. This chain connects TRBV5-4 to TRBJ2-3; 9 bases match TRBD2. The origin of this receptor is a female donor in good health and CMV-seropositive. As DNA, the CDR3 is TGTGCCAGCAGCTTGCCTAGCGGGGTCACAGATACGCAGTATTTT. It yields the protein CASSLPSGVTDTQYF.